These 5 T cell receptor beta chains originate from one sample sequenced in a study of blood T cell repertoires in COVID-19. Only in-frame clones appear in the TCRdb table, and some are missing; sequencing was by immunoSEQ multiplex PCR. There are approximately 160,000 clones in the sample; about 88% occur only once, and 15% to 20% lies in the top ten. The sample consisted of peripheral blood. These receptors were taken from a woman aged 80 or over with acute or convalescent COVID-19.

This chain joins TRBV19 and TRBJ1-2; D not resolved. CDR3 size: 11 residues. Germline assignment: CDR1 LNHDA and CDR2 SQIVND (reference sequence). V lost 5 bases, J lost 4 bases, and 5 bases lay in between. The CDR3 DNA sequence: TGTGCCAGTAGTCTACCCTATGGCTACACCTTC. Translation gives CASSLPYGYTF.

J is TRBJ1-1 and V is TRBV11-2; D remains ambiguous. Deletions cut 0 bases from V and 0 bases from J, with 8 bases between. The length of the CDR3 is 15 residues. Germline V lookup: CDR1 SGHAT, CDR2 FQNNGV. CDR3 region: CASSLEPGMNTEAFF. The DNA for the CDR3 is TGTGCCAGCAGCTTAGAACCGGGGATGAACACTGAAGCTTTCTTT.

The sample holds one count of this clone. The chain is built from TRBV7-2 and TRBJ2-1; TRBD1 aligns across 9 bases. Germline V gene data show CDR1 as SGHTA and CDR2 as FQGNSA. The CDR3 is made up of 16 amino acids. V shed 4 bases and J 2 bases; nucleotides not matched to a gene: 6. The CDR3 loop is CASSSSGTGTYNEQFF. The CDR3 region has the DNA TGTGCCAGCAGCTCTTCCGGGACAGGGACCTACAATGAGCAGTTCTTC.

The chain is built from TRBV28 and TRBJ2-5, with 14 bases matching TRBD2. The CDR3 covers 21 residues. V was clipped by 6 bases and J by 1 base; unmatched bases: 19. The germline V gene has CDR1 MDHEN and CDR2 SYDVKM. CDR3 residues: CASRHNRLGLAGVWGQETQYF. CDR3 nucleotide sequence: TGTGCCAGCAGGCATAACCGTCTGGGACTAGCGGGAGTCTGGGGCCAAGAGACCCAGTACTTC.

CDR3 nucleotides: TGTGCCAGTAGTACCACAGGGGGACCTGCGTCTGTACCCCTCCACTTT. Protein product: CASSTTGGPASVPLHF. The chain is built from TRBV19 and TRBJ1-6, with 8 bases that match TRBD1. The V gene end was trimmed by 4 bases and the J gene end by 12 bases; junction bases not matched to a gene: 14. Germline CDR1 and CDR2: LNHDA and SQIVND (reference sequence). This CDR3 comprises 16 residues.